One sample yielded the 12 T cell receptor beta chains listed below, sequenced in a study of vaccination effects on CD4 cells after COVID-19 (dated by TCRdb to the early 2020s). After 10 days of culture, CD4+ T cells were isolated with the EasySep CD4+ T cell isolation kit. Participants received two doses of either the BNT162b2 or the mRNA-1273 mRNA SARS-CoV-2 vaccine. Receptor amplification or capture employed the immunoSEQ multiplex PCR assay. TCRdb retrieved this table from immuneACCESS and kept in-frame rearrangements only. Not all clones are present; in checked studies, unresolved V genes account for under half, and no reason is known for the remainder. Here the sample has fewer than 75,000 clones; 78% occur a single time. The ten largest account for 3.5% to 5% of the sample. The antigens these receptors bind are not known. The material was CD4+ T cells from PBMCs cultured without peptide, obtained after COVID-19 vaccination. Receptors originate from a human donor who received a COVID-19 vaccine.

The chain links TRBV7-9 to TRBJ2-7; D perhaps matches TRBD1 (6 bases). The CDR3 loop spans 16 amino acids. V was pared by 5 bases and J by 1 base, with 18 bases between. From germline, CDR1 is SEHNR and CDR2 FQNEAQ (reference sequence). CDR3 loop: CASSARAGATSYEQYF. The DNA for the CDR3 is TGTGCCAGCAGCGCCCGGGCAGGGGCCACTTCCTACGAGCAGTACTTC.

The chain is built from TRBV25-1 and TRBJ1-3; maybe TRBD1 (5 bases). The CDR3 is 14 amino acids. Germline V gene data show CDR1 as MGHDK and CDR2 as SYGVNS. The germline V and J ends were trimmed by 3 bases and 7 bases, with 13 bases remaining between them. The CDR3 DNA reads as TGTGCCAGCAGTGACTCAGGGAAAGTGAACACCATATATTTT. Residues: CASSDSGKVNTIYF.

CDR3 region: CASSISVRKKGSGANVLTF. DNA for the CDR3: TGTGCCAGTAGTATATCGGTCCGAAAAAAGGGCTCTGGGGCCAACGTCCTGACTTTC. The J gene is TRBJ2-6, the V gene TRBV19; D is unclear. CDR1 and CDR2 from the germline V gene are LNHDA and SQIVND (reference sequence). The V gene lost 2 bases and the J gene lost 0 bases, with 17 bases spanning the gap. CDR3 length equals 19 residues.

The rearrangement uses TRBV7-8 and TRBJ2-5; D is possibly TRBD2 (6 bases). V lost 4 bases and J 3 bases, leaving 15 bases between the germline ends. The V gene's germline CDR1 is SGHVS and CDR2 FQNEAQ. The CDR3 length is 15 residues. The CDR3 region has the DNA TGTGCCAGCAGCTCCCGAACTAGGGAGGAAGAGACCCAGTACTTC. Its protein product is CASSSRTREEETQYF. Variable domain in full (rest from reference TRBV7-8 and TRBJ2-5): GAGVSQSPRYKVAKRGQDVALRCDPISGHVSLFWYQQALGQGPEFLTYFQNEAQLDKSGLPSDRFFAERPEGSVSTLKIQRTQQEDSAVYLCASSSRTREEETQYFGPGTRLLVL.

This clone was seen a handful of times. The chain has TRBV30 and TRBJ1-5; TRBD1 is a possible D gene (5 bases). V was cut by 4 bases and J by 7 bases, with 23 bases left in between. The CDR3 is made up of 16 amino acids. Germline CDR1 is GTSNPN and CDR2 is SVGIG (reference sequence). DNA for the CDR3: TGTGCCTGGAAGGCAGGGAGTGGGTCGGTAGGACAGCCCCAGCATTTT. Translating gives CAWKAGSGSVGQPQHF. Full variable domain (outside the CDR3, taken from reference TRBV30 and TRBJ1-5): SQTIHQWPATLVQPVGSPLSLECTVEGTSNPNLYWYRQAAGRGLQLLFYSVGIGQISSEVPQNLSASRPQDRQFILSSKKLLLSDSGFYLCAWKAGSGSVGQPQHFGDGTRLSIL.

The rearrangement links TRBV14 to TRBJ2-3, with 8 bases aligning to TRBD2. The CDR3 runs to 17 residues. V dropped 3 bases and J dropped 6; count of bases not matched to a gene: 14. The germline V gene has CDR1 SGHDN and CDR2 FVKESK. CDR3 amino acids: CASSQDAPGGWTDTQYF. The DNA of the CDR3 is TGTGCCAGCAGCCAGGACGCTCCGGGGGGGTGGACGGATACGCAGTATTTT.

This chain links TRBV2 with TRBJ2-3; D might be TRBD1 or TRBD2, each matching 5 bases. The CDR3 has 13 residues. V was shortened by 8 bases and J by 1 base, with 10 bases between the two germline ends. Per the germline V gene, CDR1 is SNHLY and CDR2 is FYNNEI. CDR3 amino acids: CASPPGRTDTQYF. CDR3 nucleotide sequence: TGTGCCAGCCCGCCGGGGCGCACAGATACGCAGTATTTT.

The V and J genes are TRBV2 and TRBJ2-5, with a weak D call TRBD1 (6 bases). This CDR3 contains 14 residues. The germline V and J ends were trimmed by 1 base and 0 bases, with 6 bases remaining between them. In germline, CDR1 is SNHLY, CDR2 FYNNEI. As DNA, the CDR3 is TGTGCCAGCAGTGAAGACAGGGACCAAGAGACCCAGTACTTC. Its protein is CASSEDRDQETQYF.

This rearrangement joins TRBV28 to TRBJ2-7; 7 positions agree with TRBD1. V dropped 7 bases and J dropped 0; count of bases not matched to a gene: 6. The CDR3 loop spans 14 amino acids. Germline V gene lookup returns CDR1 MDHEN and CDR2 SYDVKM. The CDR3 region is CASKSGGSSYEQYF. CDR3 coding DNA: TGTGCCAGCAAGTCAGGGGGAAGCTCCTACGAGCAGTACTTC.

This clone was counted a single time. This chain links TRBV9 with TRBJ2-1, with D uncertain. The germline V gene has CDR1 SGDLS and CDR2 YYNGEE. The CDR3 has 18 residues. The V and J ends lost 3 bases and 3 bases respectively, with 22 bases between them. The CDR3 DNA sequence: TGTGCCAGCAGCGGGAGAGTCCTAAGGGATGAGCGCTACAATGAGCAGTTCTTC. Its translation: CASSGRVLRDERYNEQFF. The full variable domain, with the rest looked up from reference TRBV9 and TRBJ2-1, is DSGVTQTPKHLITATGQRVTLRCSPRSGDLSVYWYQQSLDQGLQFLIQYYNGEERAKGNILERFSAQQFPDLHSELNLSSLELGDSALYFCASSGRVLRDERYNEQFFGPGTRLTVL.

The CDR3 nucleotides are TGTGCCAGTAGACGGAGGGACAGGGGAAACTATGGCTACACCTTC. Amino acid sequence: CASRRRDRGNYGYTF. The gene calls are TRBV19 and TRBJ1-2, with 10 bases fitting TRBD1. Germline CDR1 and CDR2: LNHDA and SQIVND (reference sequence). This CDR3 has 15 residues. V lost 6 bases to trimming and J lost 2 bases; unmatched junction nucleotides: 6.

J is TRBJ1-2 and V is TRBV19; D call uncertain. Trimming cost V 3 bases and J 0 bases, with 14 bases left between them. Per germline, CDR1 LNHDA and CDR2 SQIVND (reference sequence). The CDR3 totals 16 residues. Written as DNA, the CDR3 is TGTGCCAGTAGTATTGGACTTACCAGGACTAACTATGGCTACACCTTC. It is translated as CASSIGLTRTNYGYTF.